This T cell receptor beta chain comes out of a study of immune evolution from preneoplasia to lung adenocarcinoma. Turning to this clone: Its target is unknown.

Study findings and constraints: Top clone frequencies peaked in normal lung, apparently declining through invasive adenocarcinoma. Normal lung had highest clonality; later lesions appeared denser, more diverse.

In germline, CDR1 is SGHAT, CDR2 FQNNGV. V lost 5 bases, J lost 3 bases, and 4 bases stayed unmatched. The CDR3 has 13 residues. Clones were read by immunoSEQ multiplex PCR, and TCRdb kept only the in-frame ones, dropping some. The sample lists several thousand clones, around 80% occurring once. Resections took place in Japan or China from 2014 to 2017. Two lung cancer pathologists independently confirmed each histologic diagnosis. This receptor was identified in a person aged 60 to 80 with lung adenocarcinoma. The sample taken for sequencing was FFPE adjacent normal lung tissue. This chain joins TRBV11-2 and TRBJ2-7; 7 bases agree with TRBD2. The CDR3 region has the DNA TGTGCCAGCAGCATATCGGGGGGCTACGAGCAGTACTTC. The encoded protein is CASSISGGYEQYF.